The 3 T cell receptor beta chains listed next were all sequenced from one sample in a study of T cells expressing NK-cell markers (TCRdb year 2020). Library creation used 5' RACE. Sequenced on an Illumina HiSeq 2000. Each CDR3 protein sequence appears as one entry after TCRdb reprocessed the reads, and no DNA is included. For this sample, the table gives 500,000 to 700,000 distinct CDR3 sequences. The ten largest clonotypes hold approximately 3.6% of the sample. The sequencing input was blood T cells: a sorted CD56 or NKG2C T cell subset, CD4+ or CD8+ T cells, or bulk PBMC T cells (not recorded which). Receptors were obtained from a man younger than 35 in good health. Donor details come from another sample of the same person, matched by shared clones.

The J gene is TRBJ1-5, the V gene TRBV5-1; TCRdb calls TRBD1, which cannot be checked without DNA. Germline V lookup: CDR1 SGHRS, CDR2 YFSETQ. CDR3 length: 16 amino acids. The CDR3 reads CASSLEPGSRSQPQHF.

J is TRBJ1-2 and V is TRBV7-2. The V gene's germline CDR1 is SGHTA and CDR2 FQGNSA. The CDR3 contains 12 residues. CDR3 sequence: CASSSSLGGYTF.

The chain is built from TRBV7-9 and TRBJ2-1; no DNA is available, so the TRBD2 call from TCRdb remains unchecked. There are 15 residues in the CDR3. Looked up from germline, CDR1 is SEHNR and CDR2 is FQNEAQ (reference sequence). CDR3: CASRKSGPAYNEQFF.